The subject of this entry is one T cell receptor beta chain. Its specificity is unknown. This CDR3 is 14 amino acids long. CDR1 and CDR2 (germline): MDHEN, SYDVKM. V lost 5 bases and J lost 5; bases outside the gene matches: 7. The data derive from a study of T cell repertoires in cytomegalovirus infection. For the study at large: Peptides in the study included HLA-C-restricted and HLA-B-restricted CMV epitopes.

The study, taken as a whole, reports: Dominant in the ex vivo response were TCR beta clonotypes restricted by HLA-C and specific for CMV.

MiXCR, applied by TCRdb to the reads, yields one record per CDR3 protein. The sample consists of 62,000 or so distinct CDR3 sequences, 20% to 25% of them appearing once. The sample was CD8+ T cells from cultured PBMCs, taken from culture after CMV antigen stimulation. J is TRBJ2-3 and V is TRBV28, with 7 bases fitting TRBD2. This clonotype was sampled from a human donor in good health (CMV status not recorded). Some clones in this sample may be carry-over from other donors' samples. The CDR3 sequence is CASSASGTKDTQYF. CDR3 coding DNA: TGTGCCAGCAGTGCGAGCGGGACTAAAGATACGCAGTATTTT. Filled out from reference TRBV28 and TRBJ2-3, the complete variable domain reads DVKVTQSSRYLVKRTGEKVFLECVQDMDHENMFWYRQDPGLGLRLIYFSYDVKMKEKGDIPEGYSVSREKKERFSLILESASTNQTSMYLCASSASGTKDTQYFGPGTRLTVL.